The 13 T cell receptor beta chains listed next were all sequenced from one sample in a study of OX40 agonist ivuxolimab in advanced cancers. Assay used: immunoSEQ multiplex PCR; TCRdb lists only in-frame clones, some missing. This repertoire shows fewer than 30,000 clones, roughly 80% found once; its top ten account for 25% to 35%. Material: CD4+ or CD8+ T cells sorted from blood, obtained in a trial of the OX40 agonist ivuxolimab. The receptor source for this set is an adult with an advanced solid tumor such as melanoma, head and neck, liver or kidney cancer.

This clone came up a few times. The genes are TRBV10-1 and TRBJ2-3; 8 nucleotides align to TRBD2. V lost 0 bases, J lost 3 bases, and 5 bases stayed unmatched. This CDR3 region has 16 residues. Per germline, CDR1 WNHNN and CDR2 SYGVQD (reference sequence). The CDR3 region has the DNA TGCGCCAGCAGTGAGTCTAGCGGGGTCGTAACAGATACGCAGTATTTT. It specifies CASSESSGVVTDTQYF.

V and J are TRBV19 and TRBJ2-7, with D uncertain. The CDR3 consists of 14 residues. V shed 4 bases and J shed 2 bases, with 12 bases lying between them. The germline CDR1 and CDR2 sequences are LNHDA and SQIVND (reference sequence). CDR3 nucleotide sequence: TGTGCCAGTAGTAGAGGAACAGCCACCTACGAGCAGTACTTC. Translation gives CASSRGTATYEQYF.

The rearrangement uses TRBV9 and TRBJ2-2; the D is unclear. Germline V gene lookup returns CDR1 SGDLS and CDR2 YYNGEE. The V gene lost 6 bases and the J gene lost 5 bases, with 11 bases spanning the gap. The CDR3 covers 13 residues. The CDR3 DNA follows: TGTGCCAGCACCGTCGAGGAGACCGGGGAGCTGTTTTTT. Its translation is CASTVEETGELFF. Combining the CDR3 with reference TRBV9 and TRBJ2-2 gives the whole variable domain DSGVTQTPKHLITATGQRVTLRCSPRSGDLSVYWYQQSLDQGLQFLIQYYNGEERAKGNILERFSAQQFPDLHSELNLSSLELGDSALYFCASTVEETGELFFGEGSRLTVL.

In its sample, this clone was seen a few times. The chain combines TRBV5-1 with TRBJ1-2; D is perhaps TRBD1 (6 bases). Trimming stripped 4 bases from V and 3 bases from J, with 16 bases between. The germline gives CDR1 SGHRS, CDR2 YFSETQ. The length of the CDR3 is 15 residues. The CDR3 reads CASSPDVGGDYGYTF. The CDR3 region has the DNA TGCGCCAGCAGCCCGGACGTAGGGGGGGACTATGGCTACACCTTC.

The chain links TRBV9 to TRBJ2-3; possible D gene TRBD2, 6 bases. The CDR3 spans 15 residues. V lost 3 bases to trimming and J lost 6 bases, with 17 bases between them. Germline lookup yields CDR1 SGDLS and CDR2 YYNGEE. In DNA, the CDR3 is TGTGCCAGCAGCGAGGGGACTTTCGGTAGGGATACGCAGTATTTT. Protein: CASSEGTFGRDTQYF.

The V call is TRBV5-1, the J call TRBJ2-7, with TRBD1 identical over 9 bases. Per the germline V gene, CDR1 is SGHRS and CDR2 is YFSETQ. The CDR3 length is 15 residues. V dropped 0 bases and J dropped 4; count of bases not matched to a gene: 5. CDR3 in DNA: TGCGCCAGCAGCTTGGCACAGGGGGCTGGGTACGAGCAGTACTTC. It specifies CASSLAQGAGYEQYF. The variable domain in full, with the rest retrieved from reference TRBV5-1 and TRBJ2-7, is KAGVTQTPRYLIKTRGQQVTLSCSPISGHRSVSWYQQTPGQGLQFLFEYFSETQRNKGNFPGRFSGRQFSNSRSEMNVSTLELGDSALYLCASSLAQGAGYEQYFGPGTRLTVT.

V gene TRBV13 combines with J gene TRBJ2-3; 7 bases match TRBD2. This CDR3 contains 15 residues. Germline loops: CDR1 PRHDT, CDR2 FYEKMQ (reference sequence). Trimming removed 5 bases from V and 4 bases from J; junction bases left unmatched: 9. This chain's CDR3 is CASSHQAGGADTQYF. The CDR3 coding sequence is TGTGCCAGCAGCCACCAGGCTGGGGGGGCAGATACGCAGTATTTT.

The chain couples TRBV2 to TRBJ2-7; 7 bases align to TRBD1. CDR3 length equals 14 residues. Germline-derived CDR1 and CDR2 are SNHLY and FYNNEI. The trim removed 3 bases at V and 2 bases at J, leaving 4 bases unmatched. Written as DNA, the CDR3 is TGTGCCAGCAGTGAGGGGACAGACACCTACGAGCAGTACTTC. This encodes CASSEGTDTYEQYF.

This chain uses TRBV29-1 with TRBJ2-7; the match to TRBD2 covers 14 bases. V shed 1 base and J 6 bases; nucleotides not matched to a gene: 5. In germline, CDR1 is SQVTM, CDR2 ANQGSEA. The CDR3 extends over 15 amino acids. This CDR3 is CSVEGTSGRIAEQYF. In DNA form, the CDR3 reads TGCAGCGTTGAAGGGACTAGCGGGAGGATAGCCGAGCAGTACTTC.

The chain combines TRBV5-5 with TRBJ2-7; TRBD1 matches at 11 bases. Germline CDR1 is SGHKS and CDR2 is YYEKEE (reference sequence). V was pared by 3 bases and J by 7 bases, with 3 bases of the junction left unmatched. This CDR3 comprises 13 residues. The CDR3 coding sequence is TGTGCCAGCAGCTGGGACAGGGGGGAAGAGCAGTACTTC. Translated, it gives CASSWDRGEEQYF.

The chain combines TRBV29-1 with TRBJ2-1; 9 nucleotides align to TRBD2. This CDR3 is 14 amino acids long. The germline V gene encodes CDR1 SQVTM and CDR2 ANQGSEA. V lost 3 bases, J lost 7 bases, and 7 bases stayed unmatched. Here the CDR3 DNA reads TGCAGCGTTGAGGTAGCGGGAGTACCGAATGAGCAGTTCTTC. Its protein product is CSVEVAGVPNEQFF.

This clone was counted between two and nine times. The rearrangement joins TRBV7-9 to TRBJ2-7, with 11 bases fitting TRBD1. CDR1 SEHNR and CDR2 FQNEAQ come from the germline V gene (reference sequence). J gave up 2 bases and V 4 bases, and 4 bases lay outside the gene matches. CDR3 size: 15 residues. Written as DNA, the CDR3 is TGTGCCAGCAGCTCGGGACAGGGGGGTCCCTACGAGCAGTACTTC. It translates to CASSSGQGGPYEQYF.

This chain joins TRBV5-6 and TRBJ2-1; D is uncertain. This CDR3 is built from 15 residues. Trimming cost V 0 bases and J 0 bases, with 7 bases left between them. Germline values: CDR1 SGHDT, CDR2 YYEEEE. The CDR3 DNA reads as TGTGCCAGCAGCTTGGATGTGGGCTCCTACAATGAGCAGTTCTTC. The encoded protein is CASSLDVGSYNEQFF.